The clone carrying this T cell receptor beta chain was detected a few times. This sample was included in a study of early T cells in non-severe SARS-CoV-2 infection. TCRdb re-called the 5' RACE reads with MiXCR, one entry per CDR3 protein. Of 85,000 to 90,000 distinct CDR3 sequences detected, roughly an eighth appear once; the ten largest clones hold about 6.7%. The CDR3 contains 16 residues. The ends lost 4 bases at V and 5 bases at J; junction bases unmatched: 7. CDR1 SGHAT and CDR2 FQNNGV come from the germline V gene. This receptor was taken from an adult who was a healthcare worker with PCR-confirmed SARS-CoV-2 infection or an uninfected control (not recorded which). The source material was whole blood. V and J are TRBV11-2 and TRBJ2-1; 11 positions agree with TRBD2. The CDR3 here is CASSSSGTSGDNEQFF. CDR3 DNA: TGTGCCAGCAGCTCATCCGGGACTAGCGGAGACAATGAGCAGTTCTTC.